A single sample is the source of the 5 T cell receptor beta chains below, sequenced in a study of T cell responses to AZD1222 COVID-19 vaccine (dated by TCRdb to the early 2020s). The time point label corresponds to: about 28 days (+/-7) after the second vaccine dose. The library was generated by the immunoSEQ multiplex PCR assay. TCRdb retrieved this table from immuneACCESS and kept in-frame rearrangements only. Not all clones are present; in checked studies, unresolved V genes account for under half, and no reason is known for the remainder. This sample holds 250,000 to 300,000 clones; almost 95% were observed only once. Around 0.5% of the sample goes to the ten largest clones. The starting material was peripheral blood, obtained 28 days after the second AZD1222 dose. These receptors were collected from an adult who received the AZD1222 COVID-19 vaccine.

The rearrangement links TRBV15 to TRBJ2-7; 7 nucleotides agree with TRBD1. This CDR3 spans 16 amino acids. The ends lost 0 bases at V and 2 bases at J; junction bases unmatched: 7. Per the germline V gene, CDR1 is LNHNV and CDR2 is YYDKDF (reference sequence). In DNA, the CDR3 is TGTGCCACCAGCAGAGATCGGAGACAGGGAGCCTACGAGCAGTACTTC. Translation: CATSRDRRQGAYEQYF.

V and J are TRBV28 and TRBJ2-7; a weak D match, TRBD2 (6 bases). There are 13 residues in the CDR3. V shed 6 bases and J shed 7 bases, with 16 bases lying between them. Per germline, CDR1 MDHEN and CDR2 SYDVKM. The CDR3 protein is CASSAGRRGEQYF. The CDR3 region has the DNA TGTGCCAGCAGCGCTGGACGGAGGGGAGAGCAGTACTTC.

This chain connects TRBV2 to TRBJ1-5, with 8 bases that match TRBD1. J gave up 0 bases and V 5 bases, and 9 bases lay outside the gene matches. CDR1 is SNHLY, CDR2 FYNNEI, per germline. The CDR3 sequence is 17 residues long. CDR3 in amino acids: CASSRGDRQDSNQPQHF. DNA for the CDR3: TGTGCCAGCAGTAGGGGGGACAGGCAAGATAGCAATCAGCCCCAGCATTTT.

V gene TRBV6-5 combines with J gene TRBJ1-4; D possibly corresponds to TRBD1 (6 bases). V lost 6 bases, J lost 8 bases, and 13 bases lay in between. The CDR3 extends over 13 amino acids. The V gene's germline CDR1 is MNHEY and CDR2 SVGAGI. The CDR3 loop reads CASRWGAEEKLFF. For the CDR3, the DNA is TGTGCCAGCAGATGGGGGGCGGAAGAAAAACTGTTTTTT.

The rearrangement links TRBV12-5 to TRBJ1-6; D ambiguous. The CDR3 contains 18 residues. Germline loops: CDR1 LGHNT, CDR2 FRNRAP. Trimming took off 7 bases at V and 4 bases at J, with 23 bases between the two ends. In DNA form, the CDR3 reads TGTGCTAGTGCCTCCCGCCCCACTGCGGCTTCTTATAATTCACCCCTCCACTTT. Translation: CASASRPTAASYNSPLHF.